By frequency in the sample, the clone carrying this TCR beta chain is medium-sized. This record belongs to a study of tumor-infiltrating lymphocytes in oesophageal squamous cell carcinoma. One entry per CDR3 protein, called by TCRdb with MiXCR from the PCR reads. The sample includes roughly 16,000 distinct CDR3 sequences, roughly 46% seen only once; the top ten take around 40%. From germline, CDR1 is WNHNN and CDR2 SYGVQD (reference sequence). This CDR3 region has 15 residues. V gave up 4 bases and J gave up 2 bases, with 14 bases separating them. Sequenced material: blood. The chain recombines TRBV10-1 with TRBJ1-1; D ambiguous. This TCR derives from a female donor with esophageal squamous cell carcinoma. The CDR3 here is CASSVSPGPNTEAFF. The CDR3 DNA sequence: TGCGCCAGCAGTGTATCGCCGGGCCCTAACACTGAAGCTTTCTTT.